This T cell receptor beta chain is from a study of blood T cells in healthy people across ages. About the research overall: T cells yielded about one barcoded beta molecule per two cells through template switching.

This clonotype was seen a handful of times. V was clipped by 0 bases and J by 2 bases; unmatched bases: 2. The CDR3 loop spans 15 amino acids. Germline lookup yields CDR1 MGHRA and CDR2 YSYEKL. The sample, around 10 milliliters of peripheral blood, was drawn from each donor. Then a second PCR, running roughly 7 to 11 cycles, was carried out with a sample-barcoded 5' primer and a J-beta primer mix. The template-switch adaptor was a 5' adaptor with 12 random nucleotides. It tagged each cDNA molecule. TCRdb used MiXCR to reprocess the 5' RACE reads, holding one entry per CDR3 protein. The sample has under 1,100,000 distinct CDR3 sequences, approximately 26% seen once. These sequences were also reported in another study, on T cells of mothers and their children. That source notes: Researchers found no T cell clones that were persistent and microchimeric.

The sample consisted of blood. This sequence was found in a girl aged 2 to 10 in good health. This rearrangement joins TRBV4-1 to TRBJ2-7, with 9 bases fitting TRBD2. The CDR3 sequence: CASSQEAGGAYEQYF. As DNA, the CDR3 is TGCGCCAGCAGCCAAGAAGCGGGAGGCGCCTACGAGCAGTACTTC.